Following are 27 T cell receptor beta chains from one sample sequenced in a study of T-cell reconstitution after alpha-beta-depleted transplantation in children. Unique molecular identifiers were used to barcode this TCRbeta library. A single record per CDR3 protein comes from TCRdb applying MiXCR to the PCR reads. This sample carries hundreds of thousands of distinct CDR3 sequences, approximately 14% of them seen once, and the ten largest clones take 0.79%. Material: PBMCs, obtained before TCRalphabeta/CD19-depleted stem cell transplant. The receptors originated from a girl aged 2-9 years with congenital amegakaryocytic thrombocytopenia, due to receive a stem cell transplant.

The CDR3 spells CASSPTPVFPQHF. The CDR3 DNA follows: TGTGCCAGCAGTCCCACTCCCGTTTTTCCCCAGCATTTT. The rearrangement links TRBV6-1 to TRBJ1-5; D is uncertain. Trimming removed 5 bases from V and 10 bases from J, with 15 bases in between. Germline CDR1 is MNHNS and CDR2 is SASEGT. The CDR3 is 13 amino acids.

The rearrangement uses TRBV7-8 and TRBJ1-2; 9 nucleotides agree with TRBD1. Germline CDR1 is SGHVS and CDR2 is FQNEAQ. CDR3 length equals 16 residues. Trimming cost V 5 bases and J 1 base; bases outside gene matches: 8. CDR3: CASSPQGQGNNYGYTF. CDR3 sequence (DNA): TGTGCCAGCAGCCCCCAAGGACAGGGGAATAACTATGGCTACACCTTC.

This clonotype was recorded many times. V gene TRBV5-1 combines with J gene TRBJ2-1, with 10 bases aligning to TRBD2. The length of the CDR3 is 17 residues. Trimming removed 0 bases from V and 8 bases from J; junction bases left unmatched: 11. The germline CDR1 and CDR2 sequences are SGHRS and YFSETQ. The CDR3 nucleotides read TGCGCCAGCAGCTTGGGGCGTGGGAGACTAGCGGGTTATGAGCAGTTCTTC. Its translation: CASSLGRGRLAGYEQFF.

V gene TRBV20-1 combines with J gene TRBJ2-5; D gene unclear. CDR1 and CDR2 (germline): DFQATT, SNEGSKA (reference sequence). V was shortened by 2 bases and J by 2 bases, with 9 bases between the two germline ends. The CDR3 covers 13 residues. The CDR3 sequence is CSARLSPQETQYF. The CDR3 DNA sequence: TGCAGTGCTAGACTCTCCCCGCAAGAGACCCAGTACTTC.

This clonotype was recorded many times. This chain joins TRBV15 and TRBJ2-1; D is perhaps TRBD2 (6 bases). Germline V gene data show CDR1 as LNHNV and CDR2 as YYDKDF (reference sequence). V dropped 3 bases and J dropped 3 bases, with 15 bases sitting between them. This CDR3 has 16 residues. The CDR3 region is CATSSPGLGSYNEQFF. CDR3 nucleotides: TGTGCCACCAGCAGCCCTGGACTCGGGAGCTACAATGAGCAGTTCTTC.

This clonotype came up a few times. CDR3 coding DNA: TGCGCCAGCAGCTTAACAGTCTCAGATACGCAGTATTTT. This encodes CASSLTVSDTQYF. This chain joins TRBV5-1 and TRBJ2-3; no firm D call. There are 13 residues in the CDR3. Looked up from germline, CDR1 is SGHRS and CDR2 is YFSETQ. V lost 2 bases to trimming and J lost 4 bases, with 8 bases between them.

This clonotype showed up many times. The V and J genes are TRBV7-9 and TRBJ2-2; weak D call: TRBD1 (5 bases). V was shortened by 1 base and J by 9 bases, with 12 bases between the two germline ends. The CDR3 runs 14 residues. Germline CDR1 and CDR2: SEHNR and FQNEAQ (reference sequence). In DNA form, the CDR3 reads TGTGCCAGCAGCTTAGATAGCAGGGATCGGGAGCTGTTTTTT. It codes for CASSLDSRDRELFF.

This clonotype was observed a handful of times. V and J are TRBV20-1 and TRBJ2-1; TRBD2 matches 8 bases. This CDR3 has 15 amino acids. Germline CDR1 and CDR2: DFQATT and SNEGSKA (reference sequence). After removal of 4 bases from V and 7 bases from J, the junction contained 12 bases not matched to a gene. Written as DNA, the CDR3 is TGCAGTGCTACCGAAAGCGGGAGAAGGAGGAATGAGCAGTTCTTC. This translates into CSATESGRRRNEQFF.

This clonotype was observed at least ten times. The chain carries TRBV20-1 and TRBJ2-1; D uncertain. Germline values: CDR1 DFQATT, CDR2 SNEGSKA (reference sequence). The V end lost 0 bases, the J end lost 4 bases, and 22 bases lay between the germline ends. There are 18 residues in the CDR3. This CDR3 reads CSARDPSVHGALYNEQFF. The CDR3 bases are TGCAGTGCTAGAGATCCCAGCGTCCACGGCGCTTTGTACAATGAGCAGTTCTTC.

This chain uses TRBV19 with TRBJ2-1; 14 bases fit TRBD2. There are 18 residues in the CDR3. Germline values: CDR1 LNHDA, CDR2 SQIVND (reference sequence). V shed 4 bases and J 7 bases; nucleotides not matched to a gene: 12. CDR3 sequence (DNA): TGTGCCAGTAGTAGTATACTGACTAGCGGGAGGGTAAGAAATGAGCAGTTCTTC. Protein sequence: CASSSILTSGRVRNEQFF. Using reference TRBV19 and TRBJ2-1 for the parts outside the CDR3, the full variable domain is DGGITQSPKYLFRKEGQNVTLSCEQNLNHDAMYWYRQDPGQGLRLIYYSQIVNDFQKGDIAEGYSVSREKKESFPLTVTSAQKNPTAFYLCASSSILTSGRVRNEQFFGPGTRLTVL.

This clonotype has at least ten counts. The chain employs TRBV28 and TRBJ1-2, with a possible D match to TRBD1 (5 bases). Germline V gene sequence: CDR1 MDHEN, CDR2 SYDVKM. The CDR3 has 14 amino acids. V lost 2 bases and J lost 2, with 9 bases in between. The DNA of the CDR3 is TGTGCCAGCAGTTTAATGAGACAGAACTATGGCTACACCTTC. Its protein is CASSLMRQNYGYTF.

The chain employs TRBV7-9 and TRBJ1-1, with 7 bases lining up with TRBD1. Trimming at V came to 4 bases and at J to 4 bases, leaving 12 bases not matched to a gene. This CDR3 spans 16 amino acids. CDR1 is SEHNR and CDR2 is FQNEAQ in the germline V gene (reference sequence). This CDR3 reads CASSSTDRTRGTEAFF. For the CDR3, the DNA is TGTGCCAGCAGCTCCACGGACAGGACCCGAGGCACTGAAGCTTTCTTT.

This clonotype was counted ten times or more. The chain carries TRBV20-1 and TRBJ2-5, with a possible D match to TRBD2 (6 bases). V shed 3 bases and J shed 1 base, with 12 bases lying between them. The germline V gene encodes CDR1 DFQATT and CDR2 SNEGSKA (reference sequence). This CDR3 spans 14 amino acids. The CDR3 sequence is CSASSVGGQETQYF. The CDR3 DNA follows: TGCAGTGCTAGCTCCGTGGGAGGCCAAGAGACCCAGTACTTC.

CDR3 nucleotides: TGCGCCAGCAGTGACCCCGGGGACGACGAGCAGTACTTC. As protein: CASSDPGDDEQYF. The rearrangement uses TRBV10-1 and TRBJ2-7; tentatively, D is TRBD1 or TRBD2 (5 bases each). This CDR3 has 13 amino acids. Germline V gene lookup returns CDR1 WNHNN and CDR2 SYGVQD (reference sequence). Trimming took 3 bases from V and 5 from J, leaving 11 bases between them.

This clonotype was seen more than once but under ten times. The gene calls are TRBV3-1 and TRBJ2-7; possibly TRBD2 for D (5 bases). The germline gives CDR1 LGHDT, CDR2 YNNKEL (reference sequence). V lost 2 bases to trimming and J lost 1 base, with 21 bases between them. The CDR3 is 18 residues long. In DNA, the CDR3 is TGTGCCAGCAGCCAACCCGGGCGTCGCGGGTTCGTATCCTACGAGCAGTACTTC. This sequence encodes CASSQPGRRGFVSYEQYF.

This clonotype was seen many times. This chain connects TRBV20-1 to TRBJ2-3, with D maybe TRBD2 (6 bases). V shed 7 bases and J shed 6 bases, with 23 bases lying between them. Germline CDR1 and CDR2: DFQATT and SNEGSKA (reference sequence). The CDR3 has 15 residues. CDR3 residues: CSVHPPTGVLDTQYF. The CDR3 nucleotides are TGCAGTGTCCATCCCCCTACGGGAGTGTTGGATACGCAGTATTTT.

This clonotype was counted between two and nine times. The rearrangement joins TRBV11-3 to TRBJ2-1, with 9 bases that match TRBD1. Per germline, CDR1 SGHNT and CDR2 YENEEA. This CDR3 contains 16 residues. V dropped 4 bases and J dropped 8; count of bases not matched to a gene: 12. The chain's CDR3 is CASSSYDGTGMDEQFF. DNA of the CDR3: TGTGCCAGCAGCTCCTACGACGGGACAGGGATGGATGAGCAGTTCTTC.

This clonotype was counted ten times or more. This chain connects TRBV10-3 to TRBJ2-7; unclear D gene. V was cut by 0 bases and J by 5 bases, with 11 bases left in between. This CDR3 region has 14 residues. Germline loops: CDR1 ENHRY, CDR2 SYGVKD. CDR3 amino acids: CAISESQDTDEQYF. CDR3 DNA sequence: TGTGCCATCAGTGAGTCGCAGGATACCGACGAGCAGTACTTC.

V is TRBV10-3 and J is TRBJ1-2; D remains unclear. Trimming took off 4 bases at V and 5 bases at J, with 14 bases between the two ends. The CDR3 extends over 14 amino acids. Looked up from germline, CDR1 is ENHRY and CDR2 is SYGVKD. The CDR3 sequence: CAISAGRAIYGYTF. CDR3 in DNA: TGTGCCATCAGTGCCGGACGGGCAATATATGGCTACACCTTC.

This clonotype occurred many times. This rearrangement joins TRBV5-1 to TRBJ2-1, with 8 bases that match TRBD1. The CDR3 has 15 residues. With 0 bases clipped from V and 5 bases from J, the junction kept 4 bases outside the gene matches. The V gene's germline CDR1 is SGHRS and CDR2 YFSETQ. The CDR3: CASSLATGVNNEQFF. The CDR3 DNA is TGCGCCAGCAGCTTGGCGACAGGGGTTAACAATGAGCAGTTCTTC. The whole variable domain, filled in from reference TRBV5-1 and TRBJ2-1, reads KAGVTQTPRYLIKTRGQQVTLSCSPISGHRSVSWYQQTPGQGLQFLFEYFSETQRNKGNFPGRFSGRQFSNSRSEMNVSTLELGDSALYLCASSLATGVNNEQFFGPGTRLTVL.

This clonotype was found many times. This chain joins TRBV15 and TRBJ2-3, with a possible D match to TRBD1 (6 bases). The CDR3 is made up of 15 amino acids. V shed 8 bases and J shed 5 bases, with 20 bases lying between them. In germline, CDR1 is LNHNV, CDR2 YYDKDF (reference sequence). In DNA, the CDR3 is TGTGCCACCTCCAAACAGAGGGGGAAGGAAGATACGCAGTATTTT. It yields the protein CATSKQRGKEDTQYF.

The chain uses TRBV20-1 and TRBJ2-2; tentative D call: TRBD2 (6 bases). The CDR3 covers 15 residues. CDR1 is DFQATT, CDR2 SNEGSKA, per germline (reference sequence). Trimming shortened V by 0 bases and J by 5 bases, and 13 bases separated the two germline ends. The CDR3 DNA sequence: TGCAGTGCTAGAGAGCACGGAGGAGGGACCGGGGAGCTGTTTTTT. Protein product: CSAREHGGGTGELFF.

The chain carries TRBV2 and TRBJ1-2, with a possible D match to TRBD1 (6 bases). CDR1 is SNHLY and CDR2 is FYNNEI in the germline V gene. Trimming shortened V by 6 bases and J by 4 bases, and 12 bases separated the two germline ends. There are 13 residues in the CDR3. CDR3 in amino acids: CASRERTAYGYTF. The CDR3 DNA is TGTGCCAGCAGAGAAAGGACAGCCTATGGCTACACCTTC.

This clonotype appeared a few times. The chain carries TRBV3-1 and TRBJ1-1, with no clear D. V lost 1 base and J 1 base, leaving 10 bases between the germline ends. Germline V gene lookup returns CDR1 LGHDT and CDR2 YNNKEL (reference sequence). The CDR3 totals 15 residues. In DNA form, the CDR3 reads TGTGCCAGCAGCCAAGGTGCACCGGGGAACACTGAAGCTTTCTTT. Its protein is CASSQGAPGNTEAFF.

The genes are TRBV6-1 and TRBJ2-3, with 9 bases aligning to TRBD2. Germline V gives CDR1 MNHNS, CDR2 SASEGT. This CDR3 contains 13 residues. The V segment lost 6 bases and the J segment 6 bases; nucleotides outside the gene matches: 4. DNA of the CDR3: TGTGCCAGCAGGCGGGAGGGCTATGATACGCAGTATTTT. As protein: CASRREGYDTQYF.

This clonotype was counted a few times. J is TRBJ2-1 and V is TRBV5-5; D remains ambiguous. Trimming took 6 bases from V and 7 from J, leaving 23 bases between them. Germline V gene lookup returns CDR1 SGHKS and CDR2 YYEKEE (reference sequence). The CDR3 sequence is 16 residues long. CDR3 bases: TGTGCCAGCACCCTAAGAAGGGCTACCTCCTCTAATGAGCAGTTCTTC. Translated, it gives CASTLRRATSSNEQFF.

V gene TRBV11-2 combines with J gene TRBJ2-3; 7 bases are shared with TRBD2. CDR3 length: 17 amino acids. CDR1 is SGHAT and CDR2 is FQNNGV in the germline V gene. Trimming at V came to 1 base and at J to 2 bases, leaving 9 bases not matched to a gene. The CDR3 loop is CASSLGGWEGPTDTQYF. As DNA, the CDR3 is TGTGCCAGCAGCTTAGGCGGTTGGGAGGGTCCCACAGATACGCAGTATTTT.